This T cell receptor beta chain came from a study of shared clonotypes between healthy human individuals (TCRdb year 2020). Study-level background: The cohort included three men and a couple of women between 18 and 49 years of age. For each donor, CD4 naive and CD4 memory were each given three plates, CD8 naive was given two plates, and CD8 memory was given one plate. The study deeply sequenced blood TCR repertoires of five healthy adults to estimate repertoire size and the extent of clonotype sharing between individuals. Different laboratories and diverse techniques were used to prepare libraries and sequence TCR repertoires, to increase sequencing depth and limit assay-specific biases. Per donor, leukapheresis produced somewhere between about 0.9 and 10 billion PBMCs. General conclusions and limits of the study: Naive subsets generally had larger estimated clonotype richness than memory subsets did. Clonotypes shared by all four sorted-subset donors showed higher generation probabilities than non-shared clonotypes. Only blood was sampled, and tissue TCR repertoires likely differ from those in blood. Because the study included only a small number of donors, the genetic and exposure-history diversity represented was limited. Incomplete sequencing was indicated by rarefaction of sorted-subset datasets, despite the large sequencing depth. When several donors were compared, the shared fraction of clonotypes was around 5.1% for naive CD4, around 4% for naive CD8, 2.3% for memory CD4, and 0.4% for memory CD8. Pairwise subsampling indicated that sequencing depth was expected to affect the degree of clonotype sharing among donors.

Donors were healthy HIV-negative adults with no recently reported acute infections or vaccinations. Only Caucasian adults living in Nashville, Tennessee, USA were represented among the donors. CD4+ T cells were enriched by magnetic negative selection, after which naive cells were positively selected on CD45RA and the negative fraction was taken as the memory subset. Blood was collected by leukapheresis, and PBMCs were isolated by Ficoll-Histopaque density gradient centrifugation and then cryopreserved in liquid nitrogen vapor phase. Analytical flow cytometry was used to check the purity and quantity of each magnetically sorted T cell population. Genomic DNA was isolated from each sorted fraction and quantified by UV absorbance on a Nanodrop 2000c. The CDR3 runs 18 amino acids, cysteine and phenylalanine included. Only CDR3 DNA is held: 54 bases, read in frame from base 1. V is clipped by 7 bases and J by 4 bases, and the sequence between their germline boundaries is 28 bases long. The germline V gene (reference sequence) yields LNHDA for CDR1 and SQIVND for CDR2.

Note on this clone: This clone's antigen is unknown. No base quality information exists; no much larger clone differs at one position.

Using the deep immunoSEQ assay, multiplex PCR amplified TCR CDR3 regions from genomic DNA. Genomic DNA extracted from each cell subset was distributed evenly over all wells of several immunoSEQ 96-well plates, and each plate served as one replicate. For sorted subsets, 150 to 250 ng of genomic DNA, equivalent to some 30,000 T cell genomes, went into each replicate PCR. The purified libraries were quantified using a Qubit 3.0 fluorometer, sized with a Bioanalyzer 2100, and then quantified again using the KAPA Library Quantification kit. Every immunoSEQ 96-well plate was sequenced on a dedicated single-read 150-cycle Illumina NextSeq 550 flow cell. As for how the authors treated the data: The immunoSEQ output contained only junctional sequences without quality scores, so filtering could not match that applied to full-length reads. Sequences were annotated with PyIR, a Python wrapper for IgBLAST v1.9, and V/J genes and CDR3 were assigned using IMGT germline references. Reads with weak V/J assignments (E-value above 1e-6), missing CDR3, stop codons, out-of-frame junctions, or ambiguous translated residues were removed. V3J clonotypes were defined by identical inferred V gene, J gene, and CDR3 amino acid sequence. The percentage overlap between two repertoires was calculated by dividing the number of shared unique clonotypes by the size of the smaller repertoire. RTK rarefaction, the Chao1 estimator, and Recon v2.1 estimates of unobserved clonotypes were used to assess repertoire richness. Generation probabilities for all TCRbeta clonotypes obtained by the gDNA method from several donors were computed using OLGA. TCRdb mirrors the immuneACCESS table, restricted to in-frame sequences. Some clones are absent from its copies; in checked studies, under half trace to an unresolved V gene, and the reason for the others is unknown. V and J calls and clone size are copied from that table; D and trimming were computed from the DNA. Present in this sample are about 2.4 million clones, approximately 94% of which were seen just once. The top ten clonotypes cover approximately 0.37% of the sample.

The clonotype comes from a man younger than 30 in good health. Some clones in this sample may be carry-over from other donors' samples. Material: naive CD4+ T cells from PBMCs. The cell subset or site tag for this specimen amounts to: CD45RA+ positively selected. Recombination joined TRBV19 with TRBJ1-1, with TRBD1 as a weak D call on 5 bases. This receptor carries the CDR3 CASTPAVGGRPLITEAFF. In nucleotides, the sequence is TGTGCCAGTACTCCCGCGGTGGGGGGACGGCCGTTGATCACTGAAGCTTTCTTT.